A single T cell receptor beta chain is shown here with its context. This sample is drawn from a study of blood T cell repertoires in COVID-19. Looking at the study overall: The samples span acute and convalescent COVID-19 from the United States, Italy and Spain. T cells, B-cell-depleted T cells, or PBMCs provided the cDNA or gDNA that served as material.

Trimming shortened V by 0 bases and J by 0 bases, and 17 bases separated the two germline ends. The germline V gene has CDR1 LGHNA and CDR2 YSLEER. The CDR3 consists of 18 residues. Authors' processing steps: The authors estimated nucleated cell counts from reference gene primer amplification. Produced via immunoSEQ multiplex PCR; TCRdb's table is partial and in-frame only. V, J and clone size are taken as reported in that table, and D and trimming were inferred from the DNA itself. There are 75,000 to 85,000 clones in the sample; 86% occur only once, and over 15% lies in the top ten. The source is a human donor in a cohort sampled during active COVID-19. Sequenced sample: peripheral blood. The chain carries TRBV4-3 and TRBJ2-5; D may be TRBD2 (6 bases). The CDR3 reads CASSQERASGGYQETQYF. In DNA, the CDR3 is TGCGCCAGCAGCCAAGAGAGGGCCTCCGGGGGATACCAAGAGACCCAGTACTTC.